This TCR beta chain comes out of a study of T cell responses to AZD1222 COVID-19 vaccine. TCRdb's table, derived via immunoSEQ multiplex PCR, lists solely in-frame clones and lacks some. The profile shows 100,000 to 150,000 clones, around 90% of them singletons. As for this clone: Its antigen remains unidentified.

CDR3 length: 15 residues. Germline V lookup: CDR1 MNHEY, CDR2 SMNVEV (reference sequence). V gave up 2 bases and J gave up 2 bases; unmatched junction bases: 3. Overall study findings and caveats: The donors showed a predominance of white British ancestry and of females, with possible underestimation of clonal diversity. Per reports, nearly half of all spike-specific TCRs target regions that are unmutated in variants. Among AZD1222 vaccinees, only 5 to 7 were seropositive at baseline.

The sequence was collected from an adult in good health. The chain couples TRBV27 to TRBJ2-7; 10 bases match TRBD2. The material was peripheral blood, obtained on day 0 of AZD1222 vaccination. DNA of the CDR3: TGTGCCAGCAGTTTACGAGGACTAGCGGCCTACGAGCAGTACTTC. Translation gives CASSLRGLAAYEQYF.